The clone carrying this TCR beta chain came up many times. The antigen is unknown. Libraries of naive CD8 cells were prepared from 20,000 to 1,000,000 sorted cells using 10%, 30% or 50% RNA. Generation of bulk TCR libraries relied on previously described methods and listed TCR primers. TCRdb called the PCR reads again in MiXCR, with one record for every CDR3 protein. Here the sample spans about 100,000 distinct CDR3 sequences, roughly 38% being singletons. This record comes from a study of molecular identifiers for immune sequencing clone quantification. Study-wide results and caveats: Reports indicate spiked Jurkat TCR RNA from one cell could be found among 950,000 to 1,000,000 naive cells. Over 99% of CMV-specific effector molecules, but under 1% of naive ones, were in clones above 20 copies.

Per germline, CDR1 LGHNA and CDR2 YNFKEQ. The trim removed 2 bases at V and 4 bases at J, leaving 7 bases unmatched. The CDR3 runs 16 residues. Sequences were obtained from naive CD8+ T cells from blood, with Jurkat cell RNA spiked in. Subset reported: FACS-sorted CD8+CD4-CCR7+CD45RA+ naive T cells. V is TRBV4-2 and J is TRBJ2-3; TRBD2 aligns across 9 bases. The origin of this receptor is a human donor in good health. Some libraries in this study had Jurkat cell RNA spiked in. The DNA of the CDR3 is TGTGCCAGCAGCCAACTAGCGGGATACGTCGCAGATACGCAGTATTTT. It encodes CASSQLAGYVADTQYF.